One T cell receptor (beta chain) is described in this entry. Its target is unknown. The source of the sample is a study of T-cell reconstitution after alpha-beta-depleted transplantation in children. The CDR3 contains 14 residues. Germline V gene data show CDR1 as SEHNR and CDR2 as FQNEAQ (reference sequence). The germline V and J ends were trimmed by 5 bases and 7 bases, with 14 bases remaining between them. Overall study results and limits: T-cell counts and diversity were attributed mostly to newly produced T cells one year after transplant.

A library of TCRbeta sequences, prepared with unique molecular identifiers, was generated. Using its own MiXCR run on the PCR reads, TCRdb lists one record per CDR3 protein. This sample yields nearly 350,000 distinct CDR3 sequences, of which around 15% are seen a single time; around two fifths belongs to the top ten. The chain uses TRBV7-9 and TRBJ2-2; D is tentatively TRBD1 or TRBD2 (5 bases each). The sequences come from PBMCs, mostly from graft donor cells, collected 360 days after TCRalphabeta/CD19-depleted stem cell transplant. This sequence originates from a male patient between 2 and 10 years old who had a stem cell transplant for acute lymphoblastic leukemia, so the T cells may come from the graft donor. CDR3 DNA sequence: TGTGCCAGCAGCGCCTACGGTGGGGGCGGGGAGCTGTTTTTT. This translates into CASSAYGGGGELFF.